The entry below gives a single T cell receptor beta chain sequence along with its context. The record originates from a study of cytomegalovirus exposure and HLA in healthy donors. Study-wide context: Out of fewer than 500 genotyped donors, about 80% belonged to the Caucasian-associated ancestry cluster.

The V end lost 6 bases, the J end lost 3 bases, and 15 bases lay between the germline ends. CDR1 is KGHSH and CDR2 is LQKENI in the germline V gene. The CDR3 spans 14 residues. A multiplex PCR was run with 60 Vbeta primers and 13 Jbeta primers. Sequencing used immunoSEQ multiplex PCR; TCRdb keeps in-frame clones, though not all of them. Here the sample spans 80,000 or so clones, over 65% being singletons. The chain links TRBV18 to TRBJ2-7, with D possibly TRBD2 on 5 matching bases. This clonotype was obtained from a man aged 40-49 years in good health and CMV-seronegative. Input material: PBMCs. The DNA of the CDR3 is TGTGCCAGCTCCCCCTCCGGCGAGGGCTACGAGCAGTACTTC. It is translated as CASSPSGEGYEQYF. The whole variable domain, filled in from reference TRBV18 and TRBJ2-7, reads NAGVMQNPRHLVRRRGQEARLRCSPMKGHSHVYWYRQLPEEGLKFMVYLQKENIIDESGMPKERFSAEFPKEGPSILRIQQVVRGDSAAYFCASSPSGEGYEQYFGPGTRLTVT.